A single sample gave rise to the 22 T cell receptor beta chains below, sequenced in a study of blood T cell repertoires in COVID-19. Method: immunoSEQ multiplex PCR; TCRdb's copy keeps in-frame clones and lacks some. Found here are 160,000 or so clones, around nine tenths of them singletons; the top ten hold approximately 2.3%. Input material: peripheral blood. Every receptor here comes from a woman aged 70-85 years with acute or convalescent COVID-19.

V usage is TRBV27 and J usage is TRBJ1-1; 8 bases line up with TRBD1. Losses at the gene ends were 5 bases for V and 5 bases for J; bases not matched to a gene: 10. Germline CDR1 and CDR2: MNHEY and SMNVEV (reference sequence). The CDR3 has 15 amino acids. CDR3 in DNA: TGTGCCAGCAGTCCTCGGACAGGGCGGGGTACTGAAGCTTTCTTT. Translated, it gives CASSPRTGRGTEAFF.

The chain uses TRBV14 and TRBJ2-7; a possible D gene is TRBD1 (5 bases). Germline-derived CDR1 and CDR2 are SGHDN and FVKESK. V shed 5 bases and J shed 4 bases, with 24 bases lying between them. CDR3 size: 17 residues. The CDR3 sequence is CASSERKGQGNLYEQYF. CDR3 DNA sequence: TGTGCCAGCAGCGAAAGAAAGGGGCAGGGCAACTTGTACGAGCAGTACTTC.

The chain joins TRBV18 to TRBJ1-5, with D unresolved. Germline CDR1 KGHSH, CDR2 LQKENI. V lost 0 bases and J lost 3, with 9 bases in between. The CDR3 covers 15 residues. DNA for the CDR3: TGTGCCAGCTCACCACCGGAGATCTTCAATCAGCCCCAGCATTTT. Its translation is CASSPPEIFNQPQHF.

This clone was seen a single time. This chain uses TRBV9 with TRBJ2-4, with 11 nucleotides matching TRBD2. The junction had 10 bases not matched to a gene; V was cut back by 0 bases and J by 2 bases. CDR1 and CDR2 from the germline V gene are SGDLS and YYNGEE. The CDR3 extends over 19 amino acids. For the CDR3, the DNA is TGTGCCAGCAGCGTAGATCCTAGCGGGGGGTTTTCGTCCAAAAACATTCAGTACTTC. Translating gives CASSVDPSGGFSSKNIQYF. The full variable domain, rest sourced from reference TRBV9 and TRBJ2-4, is DSGVTQTPKHLITATGQRVTLRCSPRSGDLSVYWYQQSLDQGLQFLIQYYNGEERAKGNILERFSAQQFPDLHSELNLSSLELGDSALYFCASSVDPSGGFSSKNIQYFGAGTRLSVL.

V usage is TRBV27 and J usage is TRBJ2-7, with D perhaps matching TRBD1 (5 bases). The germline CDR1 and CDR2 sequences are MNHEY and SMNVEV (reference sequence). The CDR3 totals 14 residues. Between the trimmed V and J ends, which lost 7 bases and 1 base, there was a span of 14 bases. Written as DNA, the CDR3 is TGTGCCAGCATCAGTCTGACAGCTTCCTACGAGCAGTACTTC. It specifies CASISLTASYEQYF.

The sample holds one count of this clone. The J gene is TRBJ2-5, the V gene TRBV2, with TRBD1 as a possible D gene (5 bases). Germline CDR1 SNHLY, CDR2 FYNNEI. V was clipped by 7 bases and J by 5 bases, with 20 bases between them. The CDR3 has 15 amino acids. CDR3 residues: CASIDQGMEGETQYF. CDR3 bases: TGTGCCAGCATTGACCAGGGAATGGAAGGGGAGACCCAGTACTTC. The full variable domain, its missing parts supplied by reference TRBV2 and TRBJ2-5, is EPEVTQTPSHQVTQMGQEVILRCVPISNHLYFYWYRQILGQKVEFLVSFYNNEISEKSEIFDDQFSVERPDGSNFTLKIRSTKLEDSAMYFCASIDQGMEGETQYFGPGTRLLVL.

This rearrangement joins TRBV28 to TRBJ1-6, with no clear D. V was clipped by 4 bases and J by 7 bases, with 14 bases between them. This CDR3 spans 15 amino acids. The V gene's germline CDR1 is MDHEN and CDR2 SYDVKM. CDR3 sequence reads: CASSWLYRVNSPLHF. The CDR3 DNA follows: TGTGCCAGCAGTTGGCTATACAGAGTAAATTCACCCCTCCACTTT.

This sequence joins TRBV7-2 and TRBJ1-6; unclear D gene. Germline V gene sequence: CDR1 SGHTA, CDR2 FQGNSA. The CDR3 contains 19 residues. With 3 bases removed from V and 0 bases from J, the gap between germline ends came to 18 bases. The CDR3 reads CASSLPGAVSRSYNSPLHF. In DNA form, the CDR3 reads TGTGCCAGCAGCTTGCCCGGAGCTGTATCCCGCTCCTATAATTCACCCCTCCACTTT.

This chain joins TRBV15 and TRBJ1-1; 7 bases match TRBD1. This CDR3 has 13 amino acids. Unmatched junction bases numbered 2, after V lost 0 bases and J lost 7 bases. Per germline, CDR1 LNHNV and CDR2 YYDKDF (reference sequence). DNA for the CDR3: TGTGCCACCAGCAGAGACGGGGACAGTGAAGCTTTCTTT. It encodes CATSRDGDSEAFF.

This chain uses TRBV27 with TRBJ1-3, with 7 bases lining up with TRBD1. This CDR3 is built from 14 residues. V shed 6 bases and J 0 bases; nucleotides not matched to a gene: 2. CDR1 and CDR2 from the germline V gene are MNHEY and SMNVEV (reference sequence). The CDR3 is CASRGQPSGNTIYF. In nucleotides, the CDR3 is TGTGCCAGCAGGGGACAGCCCTCTGGAAACACCATATATTTT.

The CDR3: CASSLADRAYGYTF. The DNA for the CDR3 is TGTGCCAGCAGCTTAGCGGACAGGGCCTATGGCTACACCTTC. This rearrangement joins TRBV7-9 to TRBJ1-2; 8 bases line up with TRBD1. This CDR3 spans 14 amino acids. V lost 0 bases to trimming and J lost 4 bases; unmatched junction nucleotides: 1. The V gene's germline CDR1 is SEHNR and CDR2 FQNEAQ (reference sequence).

For the CDR3, the DNA is TGTGCCAGCAGCCTGGAAGGGGGATTGAACACTGAAGCTTTCTTT. It encodes CASSLEGGLNTEAFF. This sequence joins TRBV11-2 and TRBJ1-1; a possible D gene is TRBD1 (6 bases). The V end was cut by 5 bases, the J end by 0 bases, with 13 bases between. Germline V gene data show CDR1 as SGHAT and CDR2 as FQNNGV. The CDR3 runs 15 residues.

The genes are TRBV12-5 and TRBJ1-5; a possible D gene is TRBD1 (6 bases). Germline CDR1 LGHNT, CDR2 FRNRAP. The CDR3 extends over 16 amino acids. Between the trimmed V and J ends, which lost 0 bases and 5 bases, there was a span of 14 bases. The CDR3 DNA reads TGTGCTAGTGGTTTGGTAATCTCGGGGGGCGATCAGCCCCAGCATTTT. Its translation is CASGLVISGGDQPQHF.

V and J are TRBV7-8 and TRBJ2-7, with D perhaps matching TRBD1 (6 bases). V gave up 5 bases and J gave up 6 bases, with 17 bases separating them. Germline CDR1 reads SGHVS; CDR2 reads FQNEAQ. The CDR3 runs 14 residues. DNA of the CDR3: TGTGCCAGCAGCATCAATGGATGGACAGTCGAGCAGTACGTC. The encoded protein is CASSINGWTVEQYV.

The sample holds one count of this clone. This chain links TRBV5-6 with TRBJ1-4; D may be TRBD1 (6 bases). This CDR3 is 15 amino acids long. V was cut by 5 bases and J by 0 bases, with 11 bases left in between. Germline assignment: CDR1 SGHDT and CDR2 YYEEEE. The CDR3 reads CASRSTGTTNEKLFF. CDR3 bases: TGTGCCAGCAGATCTACAGGGACAACTAATGAAAAACTGTTTTTT.

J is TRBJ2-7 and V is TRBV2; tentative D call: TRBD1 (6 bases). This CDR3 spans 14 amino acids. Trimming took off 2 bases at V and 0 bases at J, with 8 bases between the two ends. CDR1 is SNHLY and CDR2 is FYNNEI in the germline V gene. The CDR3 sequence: CASSEQGFSYEQYV. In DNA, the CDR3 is TGTGCCAGCAGTGAACAGGGGTTCTCCTACGAGCAGTACGTC.

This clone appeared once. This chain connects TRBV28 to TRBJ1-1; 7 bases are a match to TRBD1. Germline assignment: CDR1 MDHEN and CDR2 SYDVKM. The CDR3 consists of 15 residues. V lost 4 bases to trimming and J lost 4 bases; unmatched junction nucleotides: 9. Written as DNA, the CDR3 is TGTGCCAGCAGTTCCCCGACAGGGTTGCGCACTGAAGCTTTCTTT. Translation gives CASSSPTGLRTEAFF.

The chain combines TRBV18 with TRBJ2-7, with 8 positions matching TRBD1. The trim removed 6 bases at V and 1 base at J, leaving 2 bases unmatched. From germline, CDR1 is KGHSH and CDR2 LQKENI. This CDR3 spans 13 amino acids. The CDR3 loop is CASSGDRSYEQYF. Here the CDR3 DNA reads TGTGCCAGCTCCGGGGACAGGTCCTACGAGCAGTACTTC.

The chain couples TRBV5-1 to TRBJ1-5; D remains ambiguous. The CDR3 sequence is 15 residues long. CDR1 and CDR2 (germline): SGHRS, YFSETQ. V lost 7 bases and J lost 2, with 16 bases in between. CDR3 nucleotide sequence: TGCGCCAGCGCCGTTGGGCCGTCAGGCAATCAGCCCCAGCATTTT. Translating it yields CASAVGPSGNQPQHF.

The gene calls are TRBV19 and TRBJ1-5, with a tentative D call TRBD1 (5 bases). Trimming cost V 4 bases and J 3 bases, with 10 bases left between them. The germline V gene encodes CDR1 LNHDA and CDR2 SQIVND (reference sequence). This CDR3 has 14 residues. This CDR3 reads CASSTLGHNQPQHF. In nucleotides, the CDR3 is TGTGCCAGTAGTACCCTGGGGCACAATCAGCCCCAGCATTTT.

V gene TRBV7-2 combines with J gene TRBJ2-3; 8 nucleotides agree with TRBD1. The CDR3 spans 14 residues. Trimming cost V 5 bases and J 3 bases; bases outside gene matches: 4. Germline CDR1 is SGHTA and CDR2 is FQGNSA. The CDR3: CASSPGQGTDTQYF. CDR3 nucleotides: TGTGCCAGCAGCCCCGGACAGGGTACAGATACGCAGTATTTT.

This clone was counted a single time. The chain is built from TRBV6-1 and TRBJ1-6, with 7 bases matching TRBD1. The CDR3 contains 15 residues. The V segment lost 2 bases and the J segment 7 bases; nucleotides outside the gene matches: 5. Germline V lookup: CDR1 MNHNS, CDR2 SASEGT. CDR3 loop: CASSENRGINSPLHF. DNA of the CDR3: TGTGCCAGCAGTGAAAACAGGGGTATAAATTCACCCCTCCACTTT.